This TCR beta chain was sequenced in a study of blood T cell repertoires in COVID-19. Overall study: The United States, Italy and Spain provided the acute and convalescent COVID-19 samples. PBMCs, B-cell-depleted T cells, or T cells were the source of the cDNA or gDNA that made up the material.

Trimming removed 3 bases from V and 7 bases from J, with 10 bases in between. This CDR3 spans 12 amino acids. Germline assignment: CDR1 LGHDT and CDR2 YNNKEL (reference sequence). In the authors' methods: Reference gene primer amplification gave nucleated cell count estimates. The data were produced by immunoSEQ multiplex PCR, yet TCRdb's version contains in-frame clones alone and is incomplete. The V and J calls and clone size come from that table; D and trimming were worked out from the DNA. This sample has 100,000 to 150,000 clones, with about 82% found just once. The receptor was isolated from a human donor in a cohort sampled during active COVID-19. This chain links TRBV3-1 (or the pseudogene TRBV3-2) with TRBJ2-7; D remains unclear. The specimen was peripheral blood. This CDR3 reads CASSQGRREQYF. CDR3 nucleotides: TGTGCCAGCAGCCAGGGCCGTCGGGAGCAGTACTTC.